The present T cell receptor beta chain was sequenced within a study of CD8 T cells in Susac syndrome. RNA totalling about 0.5 to 1 ug underwent reverse transcription with random hexamers. immunoSEQ multiplex PCR amplified TCR beta CDR3 across 54 Vbeta, 13 Jbeta. Each CDR3 protein is one row after TCRdb ran MiXCR on the immunoSEQ multiplex PCR reads. This sample yields some 110,000 distinct CDR3 sequences, of which roughly 95% are seen a single time; less than 0.15% belongs to the top ten. Recently defined diagnostic criteria classed the Susac syndrome patients as definite or probable. TEMRA cells underwent FACS enrichment and CD8+ and CD4+ T cells underwent negative isolation. V was pared by 1 base and J by 5 bases, with 13 bases between. The CDR3 totals 15 residues. Looked up from germline, CDR1 is LGHNA and CDR2 is YSLEER.

Sequenced sample: CD4+ T cells from PBMCs. V gene TRBV4-3 combines with J gene TRBJ2-3; possible D gene TRBD2, 6 bases. The clonotype comes from a human donor with Susac syndrome. The CDR3 here is CASSQGGLGGDTQYF. The CDR3 nucleotides are TGCGCCAGCAGCCAAGGAGGACTGGGGGGAGATACGCAGTATTTT.